The 14 T cell receptor beta chains below all came from one sample that was sequenced in a study of a mutant IDH1 vaccine in newly diagnosed glioma. Repertoires were generated with immunoSEQ multiplex PCR, while TCRdb's copy carries only in-frame clones and drops some. The data show 35,000 to 45,000 clones, 83% seen once. These receptors' targets are unknown. Time point specified: week 35, safety follow-up. Each vaccine dose was 300 ug of mutant IDH1 20-mer peptide, with topical imiquimod. Sequenced here: PBMCs, sampled from a glioma patient whose treatment included an IDH1 peptide vaccine. The receptor set was obtained from a woman between 45 and 60 years old with glioma.

In DNA, the CDR3 is TGCGCCAGCAGCCCCAACGCACAGGGGCGGGTGTACACTGAAGCTTTCTTT. This translates into CASSPNAQGRVYTEAFF. The V call is TRBV5-1, the J call TRBJ1-1, with 7 bases identical to TRBD1. CDR1 is SGHRS, CDR2 YFSETQ, per germline. This CDR3 comprises 17 residues. Trimming at V came to 4 bases and at J to 3 bases, leaving 15 bases not matched to a gene.

This clone was seen a few times. The chain links TRBV19 to TRBJ1-5, with D possibly matching TRBD1 (6 bases). V was clipped by 6 bases and J by 4 bases, with 19 bases between them. The CDR3 is 16 residues long. CDR1 is LNHDA and CDR2 is SQIVND in the germline V gene (reference sequence). The CDR3 region is CASRSKQGPENQPQHF. In DNA form, the CDR3 reads TGTGCCAGTAGGAGTAAACAGGGTCCCGAGAATCAGCCCCAGCATTTT.

The gene calls are TRBV29-1 and TRBJ1-1, with D hard to call. Germline CDR1 SQVTM, CDR2 ANQGSEA. V shed 2 bases and J shed 1 base, with 8 bases lying between them. This CDR3 has 13 amino acids. The CDR3 nucleotides read TGCAGCGTTGAACAGGCTCAGAACACTGAAGCTTTCTTT. The encoded protein is CSVEQAQNTEAFF.

The chain employs TRBV6-1 and TRBJ1-2; D is ambiguous. The CDR3 loop spans 13 amino acids. Trimming stripped 2 bases from V and 8 bases from J, with 12 bases between. Germline lookup yields CDR1 MNHNS and CDR2 SASEGT. This chain's CDR3 is CASSEFRTGGYTF. The CDR3 coding sequence is TGTGCCAGCAGTGAATTCAGGACGGGGGGCTACACCTTC.

V and J are TRBV9 and TRBJ2-2; TRBD2 agrees at 10 bases. Germline trimming cut 1 base from V and 4 bases from J; bases unmatched to any gene: 4. The CDR3 loop spans 16 amino acids. Germline CDR1 and CDR2: SGDLS and YYNGEE. The chain's CDR3 is CASSVRASGSTGELFF. CDR3 bases: TGTGCCAGCAGCGTAAGGGCTAGCGGGAGCACCGGGGAGCTGTTTTTT.

This clone was recorded once. This chain uses TRBV6-1 with TRBJ2-3, with D perhaps TRBD1 (6 bases). This CDR3 spans 15 amino acids. Trimming stripped 8 bases from V and 1 base from J, with 16 bases between. CDR1 is MNHNS and CDR2 is SASEGT in the germline V gene. DNA for the CDR3: TGTGCCAGCTCTATGAGGGACATAGGCACAGATACGCAGTATTTT. Translating gives CASSMRDIGTDTQYF.

The V gene is TRBV7-8, the J gene TRBJ1-4; D unclear. Germline V gene data show CDR1 as SGHVS and CDR2 as FQNEAQ. Trimming left V 5 bases short and J 0 bases short, with 7 bases between. This CDR3 has 14 residues. The CDR3 DNA reads TGTGCCAGCAGCAAGACGGCAACTAATGAAAAACTGTTTTTT. Encoded protein: CASSKTATNEKLFF.

This clone was counted only a few times. The CDR3, as DNA: TGTGCCAGCAGTTACCGACGTCAGGGGATGAGCACTGAAGCTTTCTTT. Protein sequence: CASSYRRQGMSTEAFF. The chain recombines TRBV6-5 with TRBJ1-1; maybe TRBD1 (6 bases). Trimming took off 2 bases at V and 4 bases at J, with 17 bases between the two ends. CDR1 and CDR2 from the germline V gene are MNHEY and SVGAGI. The CDR3 has 16 residues.

This chain uses TRBV4-3 with TRBJ2-5; D remains ambiguous. The V and J ends lost 4 bases and 2 bases respectively, with 14 bases between them. The CDR3 sequence is 15 residues long. The germline V gene has CDR1 LGHNA and CDR2 YSLEER. CDR3 in amino acids: CASSLAPGEQETQYF. CDR3 nucleotide sequence: TGCGCCAGCAGCCTAGCACCGGGCGAGCAAGAGACCCAGTACTTC.

V gene TRBV27 combines with J gene TRBJ1-6; D not resolved. Germline lookup yields CDR1 MNHEY and CDR2 SMNVEV (reference sequence). Trimming removed 3 bases at V and 7 bases at J, with 10 bases between. The length of the CDR3 is 14 residues. The CDR3 DNA reads TGTGCCAGCAGTTTCGGCAGGTGGAATTCACCCCTCCACTTT. Encoded protein: CASSFGRWNSPLHF.

The chain employs TRBV7-2 and TRBJ1-6, with D uncertain. The germline V and J ends were trimmed by 2 bases and 10 bases, with 6 bases remaining between them. CDR3 size: 12 residues. Looked up from germline, CDR1 is SGHTA and CDR2 is FQGNSA. The CDR3 region is CASSLSLSPLHF. CDR3 DNA sequence: TGTGCCAGCAGCTTATCCTTATCACCCCTCCACTTT.

The gene calls are TRBV11-3 and TRBJ1-1; possible D gene TRBD1, 6 bases. The CDR3 is made up of 14 amino acids. Germline CDR1 reads SGHNT; CDR2 reads YENEEA. V was shortened by 3 bases and J by 3 bases, with 11 bases between the two germline ends. The CDR3, as DNA: TGTGCCAGCAGCTTGGGGGCCGGATACACTGAAGCTTTCTTT. This codes for CASSLGAGYTEAFF. Based on the CDR3 plus reference TRBV11-3 and TRBJ1-1, the full variable domain is EAGVVQSPRYKIIEKKQPVAFWCNPISGHNTLYWYLQNLGQGPELLIRYENEEAVDDSQLPKDRFSAERLKGVDSTLKIQPAELGDSAVYLCASSLGAGYTEAFFGQGTRLTVV.

The V and J genes are TRBV6-5 and TRBJ2-1; D is possibly TRBD2 (5 bases). The CDR3 spans 13 residues. Germline V gives CDR1 MNHEY, CDR2 SVGAGI. V lost 0 bases to trimming and J lost 9 bases, with 9 bases between them. The CDR3 here is CASSYSRVGEQFF. In nucleotides, the CDR3 is TGTGCCAGCAGTTACTCGAGGGTCGGTGAGCAGTTCTTC.

The genes are TRBV4-3 and TRBJ1-3; no clear D. The germline V gene has CDR1 LGHNA and CDR2 YSLEER. Trimming took off 4 bases at V and 0 bases at J, with 10 bases between the two ends. The CDR3 loop spans 15 amino acids. Written as DNA, the CDR3 is TGCGCCAGCAGCCTCCAGCACCTCTCTGGAAACACCATATATTTT. This gives the protein CASSLQHLSGNTIYF.